A selection of T cell receptor beta chains follows, all from one sample in a study of read filtering for tumor transcriptome and immune sequencing. Via MiXCR, TCRdb re-called the reads, giving one row per CDR3 protein. The sample yields about 130,000 distinct CDR3 sequences, approximately 13% seen once. The sample was a population of CD138-negative cells sorted from bone marrow. The receptors come from a donor aged 40 or older with multiple myeloma. The CDR3 runs from the conserved cysteine through the conserved F or W. D genes are given only for firm matches. Part of the rows lack a size; the others show once, few, many or a class for expanded clones.

-,TRBV9,TRBJ2-5,TRBD2,TGTGCCGGCAGCGGGACGGGAGGACAGACCCAGTACTTC,CAGSGTGGQTQYF
many,TRBV6-2/TRBV6-3,TRBJ2-2,-,TGTGCCAGCAGCTACGCCAGGAACACCGGGGAGCTGTTTTTT,CASSYARNTGELFF
many,TRBV6-2/TRBV6-3,TRBJ1-1,-,TGTGCCAGCAAGCCCTATCCGGAGACGGTGAACACTGAAGCTTTCTTT,CASKPYPETVNTEAFF
many,TRBV6-1,TRBJ2-3,-,TGTGCCAGCAACTTCAGAGGGTTAACAGATACGCAGTATTTT,CASNFRGLTDTQYF
few,TRBV5-1,TRBJ2-6,-,TGCGCCAGCAGCTTGGCCGCGATCTCTGGGGCCAACGTCCTGACTTTC,CASSLAAISGANVLTF
many,TRBV7-3,TRBJ1-4,-,TGTGCCAGCAGCTTATACGGGACATCCTATCCAAATGAAAAACTGTTTTTT,CASSLYGTSYPNEKLFF
many,TRBV20-1,TRBJ2-3,TRBD2,TGCAGTGCTACGCAGGGGAAAGGTAGCGGGAGTCGCGGCACAGATACGCAGTATTTT,CSATQGKGSGSRGTDTQYF
many,TRBV12-3/TRBV12-4,TRBJ1-1,-,TGTGCCAGCAACGACCTAAGAGGGGGTTTAAACACTGAAGCTTTCTTT,CASNDLRGGLNTEAFF
many,TRBV20-1,TRBJ2-4,TRBD2,TGCAGTGCCCGTGGGTTAGCGGGAGGACAAAACATTCAGTACTTC,CSARGLAGGQNIQYF
medium-sized,TRBV20-1,TRBJ2-1,TRBD2,TGCAGTGTTATGGCTAGCGGTATCTACAATGAGCAGTTCTTC,CSVMASGIYNEQFF
many,TRBV12-2,TRBJ1-2,-,TGTGCAAGTCGCCACCCCGTGCAGGCCAAGTTGAACTATGGCTACACCTTC,CASRHPVQAKLNYGYTF
-,TRBV9,TRBJ2-3,-,TGTGCCAGCAGCGTGAGGACACTCCAGGATACGCAGTATTTT,CASSVRTLQDTQYF
many,TRBV24-1,TRBJ2-3,TRBD2,TGTGCCACCAGTGATACCGGGACTAGCGGGCACACAGATACGCAGTATTTT,CATSDTGTSGHTDTQYF
-,TRBV7-9,TRBJ2-6,-,TGTGCCAGCAGCGCCGGCGCCGTTTTTGGGGCCAACGTCCTGACTTTC,CASSAGAVFGANVLTF
-,TRBV12-3/TRBV12-4,TRBJ2-4,-,TGTGCCAGCAGTGAACGGACAGTAACCAAAAACATTCGGTACTTC,CASSERTVTKNIRYF
few,TRBV6-1,TRBJ2-7,-,TGTGCCAGCAGTGAAGATACCCTCTACCTCACCTACGAGCAGTACTTC,CASSEDTLYLTYEQYF
many,TRBV14,TRBJ2-5,-,TGTGCCAGCAGCCAAGTCATCCAAGAGACCCAGTACTTC,CASSQVIQETQYF
many,TRBV28,TRBJ1-1,-,TGTGCCAGCAGTTTACCCGACAGGAACACTGAAGCTTTCTTT,CASSLPDRNTEAFF
many,TRBV20-1,TRBJ1-1,-,TGCAGTGCAATAGGCCCGGGGGGGGGCACTGAAGCTTTCTTT,CSAIGPGGGTEAFF
many,TRBV5-1,TRBJ2-5,-,TGCGCCAGCAGCCCCCAGGGCGGACCAAGAGCGATTCAAGAGACCCAGTACTTC,CASSPQGGPRAIQETQYF
many,TRBV11-2,TRBJ1-1,TRBD1,TGTGCCAGCAGCCCAGGGGGTCTCACCACTGAAGCTTTCTTT,CASSPGGLTTEAFF
many,TRBV29-1,TRBJ2-3,-,TGCAGCGTGGCCCCCCTGTCGGGCACAGATACGCAGTATTTT,CSVAPLSGTDTQYF
many,TRBV2,TRBJ1-5,-,TGTGCCAGCAATGAAGAGGGGATCAGGGCCCAGCATTTT,CASNEEGIRAQHF
many,TRBV14,TRBJ2-5,TRBD2,TGTGCCAGCAGACATAGCGGGAGAGGAGAGACCCAGTACTTC,CASRHSGRGETQYF
-,TRBV6-1,TRBJ2-5,TRBD1,TGTGCCAGCGGACCTGGGACAGGAGTTCAAGAGACCCAGTACTTC,CASGPGTGVQETQYF
medium-sized,TRBV28,TRBJ2-2,TRBD2,TGTGCCAGCAGTTTATGGCAGGGAAGTAGCGGGACGGGGGAGCTGTTTTTT,CASSLWQGSSGTGELFF
many,TRBV4-1,TRBJ2-2,TRBD1,TGCGCCAGCAGACTACAGGGGGTTTTCGGGGAGCTGTTTTTT,CASRLQGVFGELFF
-,TRBV7-9,TRBJ1-3,-,TGTGCCAGCAGCTTCGGTCTCTCTGGAAACACCATATATTTT,CASSFGLSGNTIYF
-,TRBV18,TRBJ2-2,TRBD1,TGTGCCAGCTCACTTCGGACAGGGACGAACACCGGGGAGCTGTTTTTT,CASSLRTGTNTGELFF
many,TRBV12-3/TRBV12-4,TRBJ2-2,TRBD1,TGTGCCAGCTTAGGACAGGGACCCACCGGGGAGCTGTTTTTT,CASLGQGPTGELFF
-,TRBV28,TRBJ1-3,TRBD1,TGTGCCAGCACCTCACCGGGACAGGGAGCAAACACCATATATTTT,CASTSPGQGANTIYF
-,TRBV12-3/TRBV12-4,TRBJ2-6,-,TGTGCCAGCAAGCCGCTTGGGGTTTCTGGGGCCAACGTCCTGACTTTC,CASKPLGVSGANVLTF
many,TRBV2,TRBJ2-1,-,TGTGCCAGCAGTGGCGGGGCAGTTTCATGGTTCTTC,CASSGGAVSWFF
many,TRBV5-1,TRBJ2-2,-,TGCGCCAGCGCCATCCGGACAGATAACACCGGGGAGCTGTTTTTT,CASAIRTDNTGELFF
few,TRBV28,TRBJ2-7,TRBD1,TGTGCCAGCAGTTTAAGGGACAGCTCCTACGAGCAGTACTTC,CASSLRDSSYEQYF
many,TRBV12-3/TRBV12-4,TRBJ1-5,-,TGTGCCAGCAGTTGGGGGGTTCAGCCCCAGCATTTT,CASSWGVQPQHF
many,TRBV7-2,TRBJ2-2,-,TGTGCCAGCAGCACCTCGGGACTCCTGACCGGGGAGCTGTTTTTT,CASSTSGLLTGELFF